A single sample gave rise to the 2 T cell receptor beta chains below, sequenced in a study of T cells after yellow fever vaccination. One entry per CDR3 protein results from TCRdb running MiXCR on the 5' RACE reads. Of about 370,000 distinct CDR3 sequences in the sample, roughly 11% were seen once. Specimen: PBMCs, collected on the day of the first yellow fever vaccination. These receptors all stem from a man aged 18 to 30 who received the YFV17D yellow fever vaccine.

The sample holds a few counts of this clonotype. The chain is built from TRBV5-6 and TRBJ2-2; D remains unclear. Germline assignment: CDR1 SGHDT and CDR2 YYEEEE. Trimming cost V 1 base and J 2 bases, with 9 bases left between them. The CDR3 runs to 15 residues. CDR3 protein: CASSLRRTNTGELFF. The CDR3 region has the DNA TGTGCCAGCAGCTTGAGACGGACCAACACCGGGGAGCTGTTTTTT.

The J gene is TRBJ2-1, the V gene TRBV19; D remains unclear. Trimming stripped 1 base from V and 7 bases from J, with 8 bases between. Germline V gene sequence: CDR1 LNHDA, CDR2 SQIVND (reference sequence). CDR3 size: 13 residues. The CDR3: CASSIVLLNEQFF. The CDR3, as DNA: TGTGCCAGTAGTATAGTACTGTTAAATGAGCAGTTCTTC. The whole variable domain, filled in from reference TRBV19 and TRBJ2-1, reads DGGITQSPKYLFRKEGQNVTLSCEQNLNHDAMYWYRQDPGQGLRLIYYSQIVNDFQKGDIAEGYSVSREKKESFPLTVTSAQKNPTAFYLCASSIVLLNEQFFGPGTRLTVL.